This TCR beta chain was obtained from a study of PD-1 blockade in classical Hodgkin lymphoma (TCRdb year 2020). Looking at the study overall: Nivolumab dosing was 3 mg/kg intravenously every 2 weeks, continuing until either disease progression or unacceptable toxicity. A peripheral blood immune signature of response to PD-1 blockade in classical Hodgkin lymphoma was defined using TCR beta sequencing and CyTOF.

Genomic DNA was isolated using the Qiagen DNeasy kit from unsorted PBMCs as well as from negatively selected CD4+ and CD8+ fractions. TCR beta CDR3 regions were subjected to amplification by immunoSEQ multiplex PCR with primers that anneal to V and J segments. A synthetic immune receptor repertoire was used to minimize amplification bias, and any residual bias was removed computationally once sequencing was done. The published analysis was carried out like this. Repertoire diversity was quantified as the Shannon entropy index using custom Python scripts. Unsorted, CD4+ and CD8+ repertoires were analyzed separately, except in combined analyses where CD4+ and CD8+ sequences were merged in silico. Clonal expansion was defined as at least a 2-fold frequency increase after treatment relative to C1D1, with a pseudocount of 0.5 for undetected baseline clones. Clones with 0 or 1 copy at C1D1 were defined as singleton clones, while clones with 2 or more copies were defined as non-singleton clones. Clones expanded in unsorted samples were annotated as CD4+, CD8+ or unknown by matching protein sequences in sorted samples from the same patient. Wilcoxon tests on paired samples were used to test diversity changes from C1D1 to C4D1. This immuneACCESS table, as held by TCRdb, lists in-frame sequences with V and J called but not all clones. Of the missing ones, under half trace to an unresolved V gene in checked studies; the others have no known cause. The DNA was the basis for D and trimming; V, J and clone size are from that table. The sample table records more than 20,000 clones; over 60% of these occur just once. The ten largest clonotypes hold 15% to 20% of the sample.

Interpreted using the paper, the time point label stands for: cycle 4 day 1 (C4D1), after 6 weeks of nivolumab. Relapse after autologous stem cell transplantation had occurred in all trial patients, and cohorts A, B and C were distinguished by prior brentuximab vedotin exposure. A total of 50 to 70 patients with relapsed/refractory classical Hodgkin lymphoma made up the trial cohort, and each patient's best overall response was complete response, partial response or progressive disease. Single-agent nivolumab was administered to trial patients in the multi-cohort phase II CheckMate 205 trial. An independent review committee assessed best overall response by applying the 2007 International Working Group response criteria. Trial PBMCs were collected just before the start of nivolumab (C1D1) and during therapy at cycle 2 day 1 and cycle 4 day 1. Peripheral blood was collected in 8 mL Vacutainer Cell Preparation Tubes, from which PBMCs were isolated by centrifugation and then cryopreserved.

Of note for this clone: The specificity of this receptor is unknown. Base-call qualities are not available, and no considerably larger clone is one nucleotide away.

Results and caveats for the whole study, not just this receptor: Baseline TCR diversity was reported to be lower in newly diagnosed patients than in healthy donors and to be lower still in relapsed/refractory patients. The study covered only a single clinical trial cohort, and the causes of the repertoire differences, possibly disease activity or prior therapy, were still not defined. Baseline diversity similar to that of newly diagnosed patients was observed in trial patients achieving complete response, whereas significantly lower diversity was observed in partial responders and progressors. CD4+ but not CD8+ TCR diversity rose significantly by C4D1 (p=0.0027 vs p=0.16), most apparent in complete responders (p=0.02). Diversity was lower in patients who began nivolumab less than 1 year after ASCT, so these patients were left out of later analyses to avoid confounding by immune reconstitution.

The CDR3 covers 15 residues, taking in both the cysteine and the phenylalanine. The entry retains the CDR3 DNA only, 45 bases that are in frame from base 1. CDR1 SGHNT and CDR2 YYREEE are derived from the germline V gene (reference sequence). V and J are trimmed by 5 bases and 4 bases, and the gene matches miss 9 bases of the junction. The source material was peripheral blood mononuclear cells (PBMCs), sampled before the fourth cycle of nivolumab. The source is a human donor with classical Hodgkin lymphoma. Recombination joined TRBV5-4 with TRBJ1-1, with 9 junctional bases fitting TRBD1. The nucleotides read TGTGCCAGCAGACCCCGACAGGGGGAGGTCACTGAAGCTTTCTTT. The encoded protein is CASRPRQGEVTEAFF.